The 27 T cell receptor beta chains below all came from one sample that was sequenced in a study of T cell repertoires in cytomegalovirus infection. Antigen specificity for these receptors is unknown. TCRdb fed the reads into MiXCR, producing one record per CDR3 protein. The profile shows fewer than 900,000 distinct CDR3 sequences, 25% to 30% of them singletons. The material sequenced was cultured CD8+ T cells from PBMCs, taken from culture after CMV antigen stimulation. The receptors were gathered from a human donor in good health (CMV status not recorded). Some clones in this sample may be carry-over from other donors' samples.

This clonotype has only a few counts. The chain employs TRBV15 and TRBJ1-1, with TRBD1 matching over 9 bases. This CDR3 has 15 amino acids. Germline CDR1 and CDR2: LNHNV and YYDKDF (reference sequence). Germline trimming cut 4 bases from V and 1 base from J; bases unmatched to any gene: 4. The CDR3 protein is CATSKNRGRNTEAFF. In DNA form, the CDR3 reads TGTGCCACCAGCAAGAACAGGGGGCGGAACACTGAAGCTTTCTTT.

The chain has TRBV27 and TRBJ1-2; no definite D call. The germline V gene encodes CDR1 MNHEY and CDR2 SMNVEV (reference sequence). V was trimmed by 2 bases and J by 3 bases, leaving 10 bases between them. This CDR3 has 14 amino acids. In DNA, the CDR3 is TGTGCCAGCAGTTTACTTCCGCCATACTATGGCTACACCTTC. Residues: CASSLLPPYYGYTF.

J is TRBJ1-1 and V is TRBV19; 7 nucleotides line up with TRBD1. V shed 5 bases and J 5 bases; nucleotides not matched to a gene: 11. Germline values: CDR1 LNHDA, CDR2 SQIVND (reference sequence). The CDR3 extends over 15 amino acids. As DNA, the CDR3 is TGTGCCAGTAGTTCAGGGGGGTACCGCCTTACTGAAGCTTTCTTT. Translation: CASSSGGYRLTEAFF.

V usage is TRBV7-2 and J usage is TRBJ1-2, with D unresolved. The V end lost 7 bases, the J end lost 8 bases, and 14 bases lay between the germline ends. CDR1 is SGHTA, CDR2 FQGNSA, per germline. This CDR3 spans 12 amino acids. The CDR3 DNA sequence: TGTGCCAGCACCCTCGGTGCGGCCGGCTACACCTTC. This gives the protein CASTLGAAGYTF.

The J gene is TRBJ1-1, the V gene TRBV6-1, with a possible D match to TRBD1 (5 bases). CDR1 and CDR2 (germline): MNHNS, SASEGT. The CDR3 length is 11 residues. V lost 6 bases and J lost 12, with 14 bases in between. The CDR3 here is CASREGGASFF. The CDR3 region has the DNA TGTGCCAGCAGGGAGGGCGGGGCTTCTTTCTTT.

This clonotype occurred a few times. The chain has TRBV4-1 and TRBJ2-2; D is possibly TRBD1 (6 bases). The CDR3 is 17 residues long. V shed 1 base and J shed 4 bases, with 16 bases lying between them. CDR1 MGHRA and CDR2 YSYEKL come from the germline V gene. The CDR3: CASSQVMAGDGTGELFF. For the CDR3, the DNA is TGCGCCAGCAGCCAAGTAATGGCAGGGGACGGCACCGGGGAGCTGTTTTTT.

This clonotype was counted a few times. The chain employs TRBV4-1 and TRBJ2-4, with 7 positions matching TRBD1. CDR1 MGHRA and CDR2 YSYEKL come from the germline V gene. After removal of 2 bases from V and 7 bases from J, the junction contained 8 bases not matched to a gene. The CDR3 spans 15 residues. CDR3 nucleotides: TGCGCCAGCAGCCAACTTCAAGGGGGCGGGAACATTCAGTACTTC. Translated, it gives CASSQLQGGGNIQYF.

CDR3 in DNA: TGTGCCAGCTCGCACACAGGGGTGGATCAGCCCCAGCATTTT. Translated: CASSHTGVDQPQHF. The V and J genes are TRBV18 and TRBJ1-5, with 7 positions matching TRBD1. J was trimmed by 5 bases and V by 6 bases; bases with no gene match: 7. Germline CDR1 and CDR2: KGHSH and LQKENI. This CDR3 has 14 amino acids. Full variable domain (missing parts from reference TRBV18 and TRBJ1-5): NAGVMQNPRHLVRRRGQEARLRCSPMKGHSHVYWYRQLPEEGLKFMVYLQKENIIDESGMPKERFSAEFPKEGPSILRIQQVVRGDSAAYFCASSHTGVDQPQHFGDGTRLSIL.

This clonotype has just a few counts. The genes are TRBV27 and TRBJ1-5, with D maybe TRBD1 (6 bases). This CDR3 comprises 14 residues. V was clipped by 6 bases and J by 6 bases, with 15 bases between them. Germline V CDR1 and CDR2: MNHEY, SMNVEV (reference sequence). The CDR3 nucleotides are TGTGCCAGCAGGAAACAGGGAGTGACTCAGCCCCAGCATTTT. It yields the protein CASRKQGVTQPQHF.

This clonotype has a handful of counts. The chain joins TRBV7-6 to TRBJ2-1; 7 bases agree with TRBD1. Per the germline V gene, CDR1 is SGHVS and CDR2 is FNYEAQ. The CDR3 contains 15 residues. Trimming took 5 bases from V and 6 from J; bases not matched to a gene: 10. The chain's CDR3 is CASSTGTDLFNEQFF. CDR3 DNA: TGTGCCAGCAGCACCGGGACAGATCTATTCAATGAGCAGTTCTTC. Together with reference TRBV7-6 and TRBJ2-1, the CDR3 gives the full variable domain: GAGVSQSPRYKVTKRGQDVALRCDPISGHVSLYWYRQALGQGPEFLTYFNYEAQQDKSGLPNDRFSAERPEGSISTLTIQRTEQRDSAMYRCASSTGTDLFNEQFFGPGTRLTVL.

The CDR3 DNA reads TGCGCCAGCAACTACCGACCGGGGAGCTCCTACAATGAGCAGTTCTTC. Translating gives CASNYRPGSSYNEQFF. V usage is TRBV4-1 and J usage is TRBJ2-1, with D perhaps matching TRBD2 (5 bases). CDR1 and CDR2 (germline): MGHRA, YSYEKL. CDR3 size: 16 residues. V dropped 7 bases and J dropped 0 bases, with 16 bases sitting between them.

CDR3 sequence: CASSENMRNTGELFF. The CDR3 bases are TGTGCCAGCAGTGAGAATATGCGGAACACCGGGGAGCTGTTTTTT. The genes are TRBV25-1 and TRBJ2-2; the D is unclear. From germline, CDR1 is MGHDK and CDR2 SYGVNS. The V gene lost 3 bases and the J gene lost 1 base, with 9 bases spanning the gap. The length of the CDR3 is 15 residues. Looking up the rest from reference TRBV25-1 and TRBJ2-2 gives the full variable domain: EADIYQTPRYLVIGTGKKITLECSQTMGHDKMYWYQQDPGMELHLIHYSYGVNSTEKGDLSSESTVSRIRTEHFPLTLESARPSHTSQYLCASSENMRNTGELFFGEGSRLTVL.

As to this clonotype: One end of the junction does not line up with germline, which may come from a read error. The chain combines TRBV12-3 or TRBV12-4 with TRBJ2-3; D unresolved. The CDR3 runs 11 residues. The CDR3 is CTSSFSDTQYF. In DNA form, the CDR3 reads TGTACCAGCAGTTTTTCCGATACGCAGTATTTT.

There are a few counts of this clonotype. The chain joins TRBV20-1 to TRBJ2-7; possibly TRBD1 for D (6 bases). The germline V gene encodes CDR1 DFQATT and CDR2 SNEGSKA (reference sequence). The CDR3 runs to 13 residues. Trimming took off 2 bases at V and 0 bases at J, with 8 bases between the two ends. The CDR3 here is CSARKDSSYEQYV. Written as DNA, the CDR3 is TGCAGTGCTAGAAAGGACAGCTCCTACGAGCAGTACGTC.

This clonotype has just a few counts. The chain combines TRBV2 with TRBJ1-1; TRBD1 agrees at 8 bases. The CDR3 has 11 residues. J gave up 6 bases and V 7 bases, and 1 base lay outside the gene matches. Germline CDR1 reads SNHLY; CDR2 reads FYNNEI. CDR3 loop: CASTGGSEAFF. The CDR3 coding sequence is TGTGCCAGCACAGGGGGCTCTGAAGCTTTCTTT.

This clonotype was picked up many times. V usage is TRBV27 and J usage is TRBJ2-7, with 7 nucleotides matching TRBD1. In germline, CDR1 is MNHEY, CDR2 SMNVEV (reference sequence). This CDR3 contains 15 residues. The junction had 15 bases not matched to a gene; V was cut back by 7 bases and J by 6 bases. The CDR3 reads CASTPRNHRGGEQYF. The CDR3 DNA reads TGTGCCAGCACTCCACGGAACCACAGGGGTGGCGAGCAGTACTTC.

The gene calls are TRBV6-5 and TRBJ1-2, with a weak D call TRBD1 (5 bases). V lost 1 base to trimming and J lost 6 bases, with 15 bases between them. Germline V CDR1 and CDR2: MNHEY, SVGAGI. The CDR3 sequence is 15 residues long. CDR3 region: CASSYYEGERDGYTF. DNA for the CDR3: TGTGCCAGCAGTTACTATGAAGGGGAACGGGATGGCTACACCTTC.

This clonotype was counted ten times or more. At one of its ends the junction is not consistent with the germline gene, which may arise from a read error. This sequence joins TRBV27 and TRBJ1-2; 7 bases align to TRBD1. Germline V gene lookup returns CDR1 MNHEY and CDR2 SMNVEV (reference sequence). CDR3 length: 14 amino acids. The CDR3 spells CASSLSGGNYGYTF. The CDR3 DNA is TGTGCCAGCAGCTTATCAGGGGGGAACTATGGCTACACCTTC.

This clonotype was found a few times. The chain links TRBV6-1 to TRBJ2-7; TRBD1 or TRBD2 may be the D gene (5 bases each). V was trimmed by 7 bases and J by 0 bases, leaving 19 bases between them. This CDR3 comprises 16 residues. CDR1 and CDR2 from the germline V gene are MNHNS and SASEGT. The CDR3 DNA follows: TGTGCCAGCACATCGGGGCGTCAATTAAGCTCCTACGAGCAGTACTTC. Its protein is CASTSGRQLSSYEQYF.

This clonotype has only a few counts. The J gene is TRBJ2-1, the V gene TRBV6-2 or TRBV6-3; perhaps TRBD1 as D (5 bases). This CDR3 spans 16 amino acids. Germline V lookup: CDR1 MNHEY, CDR2 SVGEGT. V was cut by 2 bases and J by 4 bases, with 15 bases left in between. The CDR3 is CASSYTTQVGYNEQFF. CDR3 DNA sequence: TGTGCCAGCAGTTACACAACACAGGTGGGTTACAATGAGCAGTTCTTC.

A few counts support this clonotype. The rearrangement links TRBV7-8 to TRBJ2-5; possible D gene TRBD2, 6 bases. The length of the CDR3 is 13 residues. Deletions cut 5 bases from V and 5 bases from J, with 12 bases between. Germline CDR1 and CDR2: SGHVS and FQNEAQ. CDR3 region: CASSRGIGETQYF. DNA of the CDR3: TGTGCCAGCAGCCGGGGGATCGGGGAGACCCAGTACTTC.

In this sample, this clonotype turned up a few times. The chain couples TRBV7-2 to TRBJ1-1; no firm D call. V dropped 1 base and J dropped 6 bases, with 9 bases sitting between them. The CDR3 loop spans 13 amino acids. The germline V gene has CDR1 SGHTA and CDR2 FQGNSA. The CDR3 DNA sequence: TGTGCCAGCAGCTTAGTGACGTGGCCTGAAGCTTTCTTT. Translation: CASSLVTWPEAFF.

The sample holds a few counts of this clonotype. The chain uses TRBV19 and TRBJ2-1; D gene ambiguous. The germline V gene has CDR1 LNHDA and CDR2 SQIVND (reference sequence). This CDR3 comprises 15 residues. V lost 4 bases and J 4 bases, leaving 14 bases between the germline ends. The CDR3 spells CASSNPADAYNEQFF. The CDR3 DNA reads as TGTGCCAGTAGTAACCCGGCGGATGCTTACAATGAGCAGTTCTTC.

This chain uses TRBV12-3 or TRBV12-4 with TRBJ2-7, with TRBD1 matching over 7 bases. The CDR3 extends over 14 amino acids. The ends lost 6 bases at V and 0 bases at J; junction bases unmatched: 5. Written as DNA, the CDR3 is TGTGCCAGCAGCCCTGGGACAGCCTCCTACGAGCAGTACGTC. Amino acid sequence: CASSPGTASYEQYV.

This clonotype came up a few times. The chain is built from TRBV19 and TRBJ2-1, with TRBD1 identical over 9 bases. Germline CDR1 reads LNHDA; CDR2 reads SQIVND (reference sequence). The J segment lost 6 bases and the V segment lost 7 bases, leaving 4 bases of the junction unmatched. The CDR3 covers 13 residues. CDR3 amino acids: CASTEDRGNEQFF. In DNA, the CDR3 is TGTGCCAGTACCGAGGACAGGGGCAATGAGCAGTTCTTC. The full variable domain, its missing parts supplied by reference TRBV19 and TRBJ2-1, is DGGITQSPKYLFRKEGQNVTLSCEQNLNHDAMYWYRQDPGQGLRLIYYSQIVNDFQKGDIAEGYSVSREKKESFPLTVTSAQKNPTAFYLCASTEDRGNEQFFGPGTRLTVL.

This clonotype was detected only a few times. The chain has TRBV7-8 and TRBJ2-5, with 8 bases that match TRBD2. V shed 4 bases, J shed 5 bases, and the junction held 12 bases outside the gene matches. Germline loops: CDR1 SGHVS, CDR2 FQNEAQ. The CDR3 covers 16 residues. DNA of the CDR3: TGTGCCAGCAGCTCGAGCTTGGGACTAGACTCCGAGACCCAGTACTTC. Its protein is CASSSSLGLDSETQYF.

There are many counts of this clonotype. The J gene is TRBJ1-1, the V gene TRBV6-6, with 8 nucleotides matching TRBD1. The trim removed 0 bases at V and 2 bases at J, leaving 8 bases unmatched. The CDR3 spans 17 residues. Per the germline V gene, CDR1 is MNHNY and CDR2 is SVGAGI (reference sequence). CDR3 coding DNA: TGTGCCAGCAGTTACTCTTGGCAGGGGGCTCTAAACACTGAAGCTTTCTTT. Amino acid sequence: CASSYSWQGALNTEAFF.